The 24 T cell receptor beta chains below come from one sample, sequenced in a study of CXCR3-negative and CXCR3-positive naive CD8 T cells. Notes on the study in general: Higher TRB CDR3 hydrophobicity marked CXCR3-positive naive cells relative to CXCR3-negative naive cells.

The study made its TRB cDNA libraries by 5' RACE, adding UMI labels. TCRdb reprocessed the 5' RACE reads and keeps a single row for each CDR3 protein, giving no DNA. This table lists tens of thousands of distinct CDR3 sequences. Their specific antigens are unknown. Sequenced: naive CXCR3+ CD8+ T cells from blood. The subset: CD45RO-CCR7+CD27+CD95- naive CD8+ T cells expressing CXCR3 (TNR3+). The receptors were gathered from a human donor in good health. Some clones in this sample may be carry-over from other donors' samples.

The chain carries TRBV20-1 and TRBJ2-3; the TCRdb call, TRBD2, lacks DNA for checking. The CDR3 is made up of 16 amino acids. Per germline, CDR1 DFQATT and CDR2 SNEGSKA (reference sequence). The CDR3 reads CSTTETGTSGGATQYF.

This chain uses TRBV28 with TRBJ2-1. Germline V lookup: CDR1 MDHEN, CDR2 SYDVKM. This CDR3 has 13 residues. The CDR3: CASSPGLINEQFF. Drawing the rest from reference TRBV28 and TRBJ2-1, the complete variable domain is DVKVTQSSRYLVKRTGEKVFLECVQDMDHENMFWYRQDPGLGLRLIYFSYDVKMKEKGDIPEGYSVSREKKERFSLILESASTNQTSMYLCASSPGLINEQFFGPGTRLTVL.

The rearrangement uses TRBV12-3 or TRBV12-4 and TRBJ2-7; lacking DNA, the TRBD2 call made by TCRdb goes unchecked. The CDR3 extends over 15 amino acids. This chain's CDR3 is CASWTGRASSYEQYF.

The chain couples TRBV7-8 to TRBJ1-1. Germline lookup yields CDR1 SGHVS and CDR2 FQNEAQ. The CDR3 contains 13 residues. The CDR3 protein is CAAAARWDTEAFF.

The chain couples TRBV20-1 to TRBJ1-4; TCRdb's assignment of TRBD1 cannot be checked, as there is no DNA. This CDR3 has 16 residues. Per the germline V gene, CDR1 is DFQATT and CDR2 is SNEGSKA (reference sequence). The CDR3 protein is CSADVEARDRNEKLFF.

The chain has TRBV12-3 or TRBV12-4 and TRBJ2-3; without DNA, the TCRdb call of TRBD1 cannot be checked. This CDR3 spans 16 amino acids. CDR3 loop: CASRPFGTAYTDTQYF.

The genes are TRBV4-2 and TRBJ2-1; TCRdb designates TRBD1, a call that cannot be tested without DNA. Germline CDR1 and CDR2: LGHNA and YNFKEQ. This CDR3 has 14 amino acids. CDR3 loop: CASSQIAGGNEQFF.

This sequence joins TRBV28 and TRBJ2-5; there is no DNA to check the TCRdb D call of TRBD2. CDR1 is MDHEN, CDR2 SYDVKM, per germline. This CDR3 has 16 residues. The CDR3 loop is CASSLHSGSVQETQYF.

The chain is built from TRBV4-3 and TRBJ2-2; TCRdb's D call of TRBD1 is untestable without DNA. The CDR3 is made up of 16 amino acids. Per the germline V gene, CDR1 is LGHNA and CDR2 is YSLEER. CDR3 in amino acids: CASSQFRGANTGELFF.

The genes are TRBV6-2 or TRBV6-3 and TRBJ2-5. Germline loops: CDR1 MNHEY, CDR2 SVGEGT. The CDR3 is 13 amino acids. The CDR3 loop is CASSPTGQETQYF.

This sequence joins TRBV7-9 and TRBJ1-1. The CDR3 contains 11 residues. From germline, CDR1 is SEHNR and CDR2 FQNEAQ (reference sequence). The CDR3 loop reads CASSLQIEAFF.

The chain has TRBV4-3 and TRBJ2-7; TCRdb indicates TRBD1, and absent DNA this call remains unverified. Looked up from germline, CDR1 is LGHNA and CDR2 is YSLEER. The CDR3 covers 15 residues. The CDR3 loop reads CASSQDEGAQYEQYF.

The V and J genes are TRBV24-1 and TRBJ2-1; TCRdb reports TRBD2, a call that lacks DNA to check it against. This CDR3 has 15 residues. The V gene's germline CDR1 is KGHDR and CDR2 SFDVKD. CDR3 sequence: CATSDSSGGNNEQFF.

The genes are TRBV29-1 and TRBJ2-5; checking the TCRdb D call of TRBD1 is not possible without DNA. This CDR3 contains 18 residues. Germline V gene data show CDR1 as SQVTM and CDR2 as ANQGSEA. CDR3 sequence: CSVEDPRSNSAEQETQYF.

V gene TRBV28 combines with J gene TRBJ2-6; TCRdb returns TRBD1, unconfirmable since there is no DNA. This CDR3 is built from 17 residues. Germline V CDR1 and CDR2: MDHEN, SYDVKM. CDR3 region: CATWAAAPHSGANVLTF.

The chain recombines TRBV14 with TRBJ2-7; with no DNA, the TCRdb D assignment of TRBD1 cannot be verified. The CDR3 covers 14 residues. Per germline, CDR1 SGHDN and CDR2 FVKESK. The CDR3 spells CASSHTWGGYEQYF.

The gene calls are TRBV29-1 and TRBJ1-2; TCRdb reports TRBD1, a call that lacks DNA to check it against. The CDR3 loop spans 13 amino acids. Germline V gene lookup returns CDR1 SQVTM and CDR2 ANQGSEA. The CDR3 protein is CSVVWGPDYGYTF.

CDR3: CASSPLLSNQPQHF. V is TRBV7-2 and J is TRBJ1-5; TCRdb selects TRBD1, and the lack of DNA leaves this call unchecked. Germline CDR1 reads SGHTA; CDR2 reads FQGNSA. The CDR3 has 14 amino acids.

V is TRBV28 and J is TRBJ2-1; as DNA is missing, the TRBD2 call by TCRdb cannot be tested. Germline V gene data show CDR1 as MDHEN and CDR2 as SYDVKM. This CDR3 region has 15 residues. CDR3 in amino acids: CASTPTESDFLEQFF.

The chain recombines TRBV6-5 with TRBJ1-5. CDR1 MNHEY and CDR2 SVGAGI come from the germline V gene. This CDR3 is built from 13 residues. CDR3 region: CASRPMGDQPQHF.

V gene TRBV6-2 or TRBV6-3 combines with J gene TRBJ2-3; the TCRdb call, TRBD2, lacks DNA for checking. This CDR3 has 15 residues. Germline CDR1 and CDR2: MNHEY and SVGEGT. CDR3 residues: CASSYSTGGWDTQYF.

This chain uses TRBV29-1 with TRBJ1-5; TCRdb's D call of TRBD1 is untestable without DNA. From germline, CDR1 is SQVTM and CDR2 ANQGSEA. The CDR3 is made up of 13 amino acids. The CDR3 loop reads CSVRDPASRAQHF.

This chain uses TRBV25-1 with TRBJ1-1; TCRdb designates TRBD1, a call that cannot be tested without DNA. Per the germline V gene, CDR1 is MGHDK and CDR2 is SYGVNS. The CDR3 sequence is 16 residues long. CDR3 protein: CVTSGVRFGMVTEAFF.

The chain is built from TRBV20-1 and TRBJ2-5; TCRdb indicates TRBD1, and absent DNA this call remains unverified. CDR1 is DFQATT and CDR2 is SNEGSKA in the germline V gene (reference sequence). The CDR3 has 14 residues. The CDR3 spells CSARVLRGAETQYF.